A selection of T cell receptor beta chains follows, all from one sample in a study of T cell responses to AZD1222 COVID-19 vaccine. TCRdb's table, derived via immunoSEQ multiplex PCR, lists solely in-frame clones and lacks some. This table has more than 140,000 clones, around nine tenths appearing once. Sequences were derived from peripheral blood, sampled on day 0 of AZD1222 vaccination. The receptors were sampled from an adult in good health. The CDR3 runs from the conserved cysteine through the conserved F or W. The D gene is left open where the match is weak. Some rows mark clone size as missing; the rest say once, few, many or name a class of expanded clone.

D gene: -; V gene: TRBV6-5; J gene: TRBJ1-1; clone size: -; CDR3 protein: CASSPWGVEAFF; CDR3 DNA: TGTGCCAGCAGCCCGTGGGGGGTTGAAGCTTTCTTT
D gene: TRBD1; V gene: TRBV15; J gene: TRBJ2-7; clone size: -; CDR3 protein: CATSRLSSGGRSYEQYF; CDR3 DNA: TGTGCCACCAGCAGATTAAGTTCAGGGGGCCGTTCCTACGAGCAGTACTTC
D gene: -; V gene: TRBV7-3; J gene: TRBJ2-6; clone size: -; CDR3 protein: CASSPGGTPVLANVLTF; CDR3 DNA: TGTGCCAGCAGCCCAGGGGGGACACCCGTCTTGGCCAACGTCCTGACTTTC
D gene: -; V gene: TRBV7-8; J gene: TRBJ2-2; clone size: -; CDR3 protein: CASSPRGGGTGELFF; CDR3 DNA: TGTGCCAGCAGCCCTAGGGGGGGAGGTACCGGGGAGCTGTTTTTT
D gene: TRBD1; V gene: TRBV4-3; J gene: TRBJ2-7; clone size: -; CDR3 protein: CASSQDGAVTGASAYF; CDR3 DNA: TGCGCCAGCAGCCAAGATGGTGCCGTGACAGGGGCCTCGGCGTACTTC
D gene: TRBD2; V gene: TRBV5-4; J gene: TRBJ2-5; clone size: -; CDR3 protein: CASRTSGSIGRYQETQYF; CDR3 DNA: TGTGCCAGCAGGACTAGCGGGAGTATCGGCCGGTACCAAGAGACCCAGTACTTC
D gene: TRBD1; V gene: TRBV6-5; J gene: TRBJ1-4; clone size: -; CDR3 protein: CASSGQGNEKLFF; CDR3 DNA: TGTGCCAGCTCGGGACAGGGAAATGAAAAACTGTTTTTT
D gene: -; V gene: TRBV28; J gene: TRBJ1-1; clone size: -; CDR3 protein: CASINSGYQAFF; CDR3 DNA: TGTGCCAGCATCAACTCGGGATATCAAGCTTTCTTT
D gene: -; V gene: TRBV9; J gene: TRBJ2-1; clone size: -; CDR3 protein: CASSGTVDSEQFF; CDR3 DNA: TGTGCCAGCAGCGGTACGGTTGACAGCGAGCAGTTCTTC
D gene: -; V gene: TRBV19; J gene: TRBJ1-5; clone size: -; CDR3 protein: CASSISLQVGASNQPQHF; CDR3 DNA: TGTGCCAGTAGTATTTCGCTCCAGGTGGGAGCAAGCAATCAGCCCCAGCATTTT
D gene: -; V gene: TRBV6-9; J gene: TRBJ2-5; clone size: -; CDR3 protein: CASRPGRKQETQYF; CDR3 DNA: TGTGCCAGCAGGCCGGGACGGAAACAAGAGACCCAGTACTTC
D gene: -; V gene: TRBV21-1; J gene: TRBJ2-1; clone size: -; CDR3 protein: CASSKVLVLCGRLSDEQFF; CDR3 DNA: TGTGCCAGCAGCAAAGTGCTTGTCCTCTGCGGGAGGTTGAGTGATGAGCAGTTCTTC
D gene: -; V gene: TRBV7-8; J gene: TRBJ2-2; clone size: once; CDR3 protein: CASITDRTTGELFF; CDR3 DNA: TGTGCCAGCATCACGGACAGAACCACCGGGGAGCTGTTTTTT
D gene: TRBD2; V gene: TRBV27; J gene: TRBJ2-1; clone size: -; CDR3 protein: CASTFRGSGRWNEQFF; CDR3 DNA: TGTGCCAGCACCTTCCGAGGTAGCGGGAGGTGGAATGAGCAGTTCTTC
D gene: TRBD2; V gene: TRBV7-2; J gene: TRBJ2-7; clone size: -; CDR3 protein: CASSSPLGEEGLHYEQYF; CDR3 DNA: TGTGCCAGCAGTTCCCCTCTTGGGGAAGAGGGACTACACTACGAGCAGTACTTC
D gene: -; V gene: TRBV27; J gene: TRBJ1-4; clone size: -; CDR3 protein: CASRSAGAANEKLFF; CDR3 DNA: TGTGCCAGCAGGAGTGCCGGGGCTGCTAATGAAAAACTGTTTTTT
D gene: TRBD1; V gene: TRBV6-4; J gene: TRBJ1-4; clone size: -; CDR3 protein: CASRWGSPDRGNEKLFF; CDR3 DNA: TGTGCCAGCAGATGGGGGAGTCCAGACAGGGGTAATGAAAAACTGTTTTTT
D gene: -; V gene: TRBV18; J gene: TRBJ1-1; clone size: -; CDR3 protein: CASSPVGGTEAFF; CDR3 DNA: TGTGCCAGCTCACCAGTCGGGGGCACTGAAGCTTTCTTT
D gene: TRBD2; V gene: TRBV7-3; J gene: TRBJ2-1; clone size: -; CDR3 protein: CASSLMPTSGANEQFF; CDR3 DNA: TGTGCCAGCAGCTTAATGCCCACTAGCGGGGCCAATGAGCAGTTCTTC
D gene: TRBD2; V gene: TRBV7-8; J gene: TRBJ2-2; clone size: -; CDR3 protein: CASSPSRTSGSTGELFF; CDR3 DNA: TGTGCCAGCAGCCCCTCGCGGACTAGCGGTAGCACCGGGGAGCTGTTTTTT
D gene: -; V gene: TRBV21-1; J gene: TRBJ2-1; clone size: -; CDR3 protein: CASSPSCGTRRWGSYNEQFF; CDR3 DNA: TGTGCCAGCAGCCCTTCGTGCGGGACTAGACGCTGGGGCTCCTACAATGAGCAGTTCTTC
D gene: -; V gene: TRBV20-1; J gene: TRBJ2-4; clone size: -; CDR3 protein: CSASVLSVHLGNIQYF; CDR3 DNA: TGCAGTGCTAGTGTATTATCGGTGCATTTGGGAAACATTCAGTACTTC
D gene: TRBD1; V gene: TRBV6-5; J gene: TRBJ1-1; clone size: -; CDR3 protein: CASCTGGQGFEAFF; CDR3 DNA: TGTGCCAGCTGTACGGGGGGACAGGGGTTTGAAGCTTTCTTT
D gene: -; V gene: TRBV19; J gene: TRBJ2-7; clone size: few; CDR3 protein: CASSPSSKYEQYF; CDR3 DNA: TGTGCCAGTAGTCCCTCTAGCAAGTACGAGCAGTACTTC
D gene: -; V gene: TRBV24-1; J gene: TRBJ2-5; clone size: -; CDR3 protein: CATSDLYSETQYF; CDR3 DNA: TGTGCCACCAGTGATTTGTACTCGGAGACCCAGTACTTC
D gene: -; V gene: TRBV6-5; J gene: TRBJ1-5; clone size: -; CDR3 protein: CASSSGGAGQPQHF; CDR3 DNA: TGTGCCAGCAGTTCCGGGGGCGCCGGACAGCCCCAGCATTTT
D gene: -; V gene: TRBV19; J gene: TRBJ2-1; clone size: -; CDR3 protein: CASRTITGYGEQFF; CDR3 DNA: TGTGCCAGTAGGACGATAACAGGGTACGGTGAGCAGTTCTTC
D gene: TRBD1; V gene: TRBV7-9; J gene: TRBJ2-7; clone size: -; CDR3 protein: CASSPRTGLYEQYF; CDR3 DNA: TGTGCCAGCAGCCCCCGGACAGGATTATACGAGCAGTACTTC
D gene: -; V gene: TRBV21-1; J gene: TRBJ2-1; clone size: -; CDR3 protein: CASSKGRDISYNEQFF; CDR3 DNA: TGTGCCAGCAGCAAAGGGCGGGACATCTCCTACAATGAGCAGTTCTTC
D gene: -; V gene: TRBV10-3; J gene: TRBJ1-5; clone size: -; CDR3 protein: CAISEYTSNQPQHF; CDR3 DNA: TGTGCCATCAGTGAGTACACTAGCAATCAGCCCCAGCATTTT
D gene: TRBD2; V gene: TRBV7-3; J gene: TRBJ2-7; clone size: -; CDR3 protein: CASSLSGSSYEQYF; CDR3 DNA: TGTGCCAGCAGCTTGAGCGGGAGCTCCTACGAGCAGTACTTC
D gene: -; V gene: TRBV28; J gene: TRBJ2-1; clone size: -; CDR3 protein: CASSFEAGLGNEQFF; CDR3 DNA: TGTGCCAGCAGTTTCGAGGCGGGATTGGGCAATGAGCAGTTCTTC
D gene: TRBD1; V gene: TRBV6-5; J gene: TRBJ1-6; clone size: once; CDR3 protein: CASSYEQGANNSPLHF; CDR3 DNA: TGTGCCAGCAGTTACGAGCAGGGGGCAAATAATTCACCCCTCCACTTT
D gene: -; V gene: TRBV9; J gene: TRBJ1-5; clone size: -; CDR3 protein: CASSVGAHPGSNQPQHF; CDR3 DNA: TGTGCCAGCAGCGTAGGGGCCCACCCGGGTAGCAATCAGCCCCAGCATTTT
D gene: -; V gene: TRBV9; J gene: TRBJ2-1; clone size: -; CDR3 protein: CASSVQLPSRQFF; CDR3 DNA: TGTGCCAGCAGCGTACAACTACCCAGCCGGCAGTTCTTC
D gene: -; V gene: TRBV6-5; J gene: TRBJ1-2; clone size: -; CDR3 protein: CASRRSPVDGYTF; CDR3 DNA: TGTGCCAGCAGGAGGAGCCCGGTGGATGGCTACACCTTC
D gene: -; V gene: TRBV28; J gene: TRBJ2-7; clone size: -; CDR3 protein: CASSLRAGAFSYEQYF; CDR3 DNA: TGTGCCAGCAGTTTGAGGGCAGGGGCTTTTTCCTACGAGCAGTACTTC
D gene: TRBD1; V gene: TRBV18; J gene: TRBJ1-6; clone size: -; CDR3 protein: CASSPPGQSNSPLHF; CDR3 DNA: TGTGCCAGCTCACCACCGGGACAGAGTAATTCACCCCTCCACTTT
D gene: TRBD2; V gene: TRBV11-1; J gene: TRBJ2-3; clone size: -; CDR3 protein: CASSYNGERGTDTQYF; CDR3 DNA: TGTGCCAGCAGCTATAATGGAGAGCGGGGGACAGATACGCAGTATTTT